This T cell receptor (beta chain) was recovered during a study of blood T cell repertoires in COVID-19. Libraries were prepared by immunoSEQ multiplex PCR; TCRdb keeps only in-frame clonotypes and omits some of them. The table includes fewer than 250,000 clones, about 87% detected once. There are 14 residues in the CDR3. Germline CDR1 SQVTM, CDR2 ANQGSEA. J gave up 1 base and V 4 bases, and 4 bases lay outside the gene matches. The sequencing input was peripheral blood. The sequence derives from a young man with COVID-19, enrolled during active disease. V gene TRBV29-1 combines with J gene TRBJ2-4; 7 nucleotides align to TRBD2. The CDR3 region is CSVASGNAKNIQYF. CDR3 in DNA: TGCAGCGTTGCTAGCGGAAATGCCAAAAACATTCAGTACTTC.